The entry below gives a single TCR beta chain sequence along with its context. The record originates from a study of blood T cell repertoires in COVID-19. Study background: Acute-phase and convalescent COVID-19 samples originated in the United States, Italy and Spain. Nucleic acid was either cDNA or gDNA, and it came from T cells, B-cell-depleted T cells, or PBMCs.

J gave up 3 bases and V 4 bases, and 0 bases lay outside the gene matches. The CDR3 runs to 14 residues. Germline V gene sequence: CDR1 KGHDR, CDR2 SFDVKD. Per the study methods: Nucleated cell number was recorded as an estimate derived from reference gene primer amplification. Generated by immunoSEQ multiplex PCR, the TCRdb table keeps only in-frame clones and is missing some. The DNA was the basis for D and trimming; V, J and clone size are from that table. The sample records 230,000 or so clones, 86% being singletons. Sequenced material: PBMCs or T cells enriched from blood (not recorded which). This receptor was obtained from a woman aged 40-49 years with acute COVID-19. This chain joins TRBV24-1 and TRBJ2-5, with 11 bases that match TRBD1. This CDR3 is CATSEGQGEETQYF. Written as DNA, the CDR3 is TGTGCCACCAGTGAGGGACAGGGGGAAGAGACCCAGTACTTC.